The 12 T cell receptor beta chains presented below share a single source sample, sequenced in a study of CD8 T cells in Susac syndrome. About 0.5 to 1 ug RNA was reverse transcribed with random hexamers. Via MiXCR, TCRdb re-called the immunoSEQ multiplex PCR reads, giving one row per CDR3 protein. The top ten hold 0.096% of the sample, which has about 110,000 distinct CDR3 sequences, 90% to 96% seen once. Sequences were obtained from CD4+ T cells from PBMCs. The receptors were sampled from a human donor in good health.

This chain connects TRBV29-1 to TRBJ2-1, with TRBD2 matching 9 bases. Germline values: CDR1 SQVTM, CDR2 ANQGSEA. V was clipped by 0 bases and J by 9 bases; unmatched bases: 9. This CDR3 contains 15 residues. CDR3 nucleotides: TGCAGCGTTGAAGATAGGGCGGGGGGGCAATTTGAGCAGTTCTTC. It yields the protein CSVEDRAGGQFEQFF.

The V call is TRBV13, the J call TRBJ2-7, with 7 bases matching TRBD1. Germline CDR1 PRHDT, CDR2 FYEKMQ (reference sequence). The CDR3 contains 13 residues. Trimming at V came to 6 bases and at J to 3 bases, leaving 5 bases not matched to a gene. The CDR3 sequence: CASRQSGGYEQYF. CDR3 DNA: TGTGCCAGCAGACAATCAGGGGGCTACGAGCAGTACTTC.

DNA of the CDR3: TGTGCCAGCTCACCCGTCGGCTCTGGGGCCAACGTCCTGACTTTC. Translated, it gives CASSPVGSGANVLTF. This chain uses TRBV18 with TRBJ2-6, with D hard to call. Germline CDR1 KGHSH, CDR2 LQKENI. Trimming removed 3 bases at V and 0 bases at J, with 6 bases between. This CDR3 has 15 amino acids.

This CDR3 reads CSVGGAGGHTRETQYF. The CDR3 coding sequence is TGCAGCGTTGGCGGGGCGGGAGGGCATACGCGGGAGACCCAGTACTTC. The rearrangement uses TRBV29-1 and TRBJ2-5; the match to TRBD2 covers 9 bases. V was clipped by 4 bases and J by 5 bases; unmatched bases: 14. CDR3 size: 16 residues. Germline CDR1 SQVTM, CDR2 ANQGSEA.

The chain links TRBV29-1 to TRBJ2-5; possible D gene TRBD2, 6 bases. The CDR3 spans 10 residues. From germline, CDR1 is SQVTM and CDR2 ANQGSEA. V was clipped by 6 bases and J by 10 bases, with 12 bases between them. CDR3 residues: CSVSPEGQYF. The CDR3 nucleotides read TGCAGCGTCTCCCCGGAGGGCCAGTACTTC.

The V and J genes are TRBV6-5 and TRBJ1-4; 8 nucleotides line up with TRBD1. V trimming: 6 bases; J trimming: 8 bases; junction bases outside the gene matches: 8. Germline lookup yields CDR1 MNHEY and CDR2 SVGAGI. The CDR3 totals 14 residues. This chain's CDR3 is CASSRRTGNEKLFF. The CDR3 bases are TGTGCCAGCAGCCGGAGGACAGGGAACGAAAAACTGTTTTTT.

This chain connects TRBV7-2 to TRBJ2-7, with 10 bases identical to TRBD1. Germline lookup yields CDR1 SGHTA and CDR2 FQGNSA. This CDR3 contains 15 residues. Trimming removed 4 bases from V and 6 bases from J; junction bases left unmatched: 9. For the CDR3, the DNA is TGTGCCAGCAGCTATAGGGGGGACAGGGGAGGCGAGCAGTACTTC. Its translation: CASSYRGDRGGEQYF.

V gene TRBV7-9 combines with J gene TRBJ2-1, with TRBD2 identical over 7 bases. From germline, CDR1 is SEHNR and CDR2 FQNEAQ (reference sequence). The CDR3 length is 15 residues. V shed 1 base and J 1 base; nucleotides not matched to a gene: 1. The CDR3 DNA follows: TGTGCCAGCAGCTTAGGGGGAGGGTCCTACAATGAGCAGTTCTTC. This encodes CASSLGGGSYNEQFF.

This clonotype showed up just once. The V and J genes are TRBV3-1 and TRBJ1-5; D uncertain. Trimming left V 0 bases short and J 9 bases short, with 9 bases between. Germline loops: CDR1 LGHDT, CDR2 YNNKEL (reference sequence). This CDR3 region has 13 residues. CDR3 sequence (DNA): TGTGCCAGCAGCCAAGATATGTGGGGGCCCCAGCATTTT. Translated, it gives CASSQDMWGPQHF.

The chain joins TRBV20-1 to TRBJ2-6; no reliable D call. Germline assignment: CDR1 DFQATT and CDR2 SNEGSKA (reference sequence). This CDR3 contains 16 residues. V was cut by 0 bases and J by 3 bases, with 12 bases left in between. For the CDR3, the DNA is TGCAGTGCTAGAGATCTGCGAGAGGTTGGGGCCAACGTCCTGACTTTC. Encoded protein: CSARDLREVGANVLTF.

Notes on this clonotype: One end of the junction fails to match germline, which may point to a read error. V and J are TRBV27 and TRBJ2-2; D could derive from TRBD1 or TRBD2 (5 bases each). CDR1 and CDR2 from the germline V gene are MNHEY and SMNVEV (reference sequence). The CDR3 runs to 15 residues. In DNA, the CDR3 is TGTGCCACCAGTCGAGGGGACGGGGTCACCGGGGAGCTGTTTTTT. Protein sequence: CATSRGDGVTGELFF.

The rearrangement links TRBV2 to TRBJ1-4; no clear D gene. This CDR3 region has 14 residues. V lost 7 bases to trimming and J lost 7 bases, with 16 bases between them. Per the germline V gene, CDR1 is SNHLY and CDR2 is FYNNEI. CDR3 coding DNA: TGTGCCAGCACCCGGCAGCTAGGCGGTGAAAAACTGTTTTTT. Translating it yields CASTRQLGGEKLFF.